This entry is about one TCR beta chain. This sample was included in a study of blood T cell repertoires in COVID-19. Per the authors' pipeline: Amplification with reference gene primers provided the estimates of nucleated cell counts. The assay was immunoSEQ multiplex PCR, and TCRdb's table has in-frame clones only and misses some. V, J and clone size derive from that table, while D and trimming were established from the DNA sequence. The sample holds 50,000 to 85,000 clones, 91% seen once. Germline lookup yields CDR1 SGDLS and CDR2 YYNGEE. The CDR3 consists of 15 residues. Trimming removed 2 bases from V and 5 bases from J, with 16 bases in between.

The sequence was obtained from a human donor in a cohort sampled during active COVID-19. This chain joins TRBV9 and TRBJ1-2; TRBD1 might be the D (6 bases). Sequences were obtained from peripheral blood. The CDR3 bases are TGTGCCAGCAGCGTGGCGACAGGATCTACGTATGGCTACACCTTC. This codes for CASSVATGSTYGYTF.